The 19 T cell receptor beta chains reported below all come from one sample, sequenced in a study of OX40 agonist ivuxolimab in advanced cancers. Sequencing used immunoSEQ multiplex PCR; TCRdb keeps in-frame clones, though not all of them. The table lists tens of thousands of clones, around 84% of them singletons. The sample here was CD4+ or CD8+ T cells sorted from blood, taken in a trial of the OX40 agonist ivuxolimab. Receptors were obtained from an adult with an advanced solid tumor such as melanoma, head and neck, liver or kidney cancer.

This clone has just a few counts. V is TRBV15 and J is TRBJ2-5, with a tentative D call TRBD2 (5 bases). CDR3 length: 15 amino acids. Between the trimmed V and J ends, which lost 5 bases and 5 bases, there was a span of 18 bases. The germline gives CDR1 LNHNV, CDR2 YYDKDF (reference sequence). CDR3 region: CATSPDIGRGETQYF. CDR3 nucleotides: TGTGCCACCAGCCCTGATATCGGACGCGGGGAGACCCAGTACTTC.

This chain uses TRBV30 with TRBJ2-7, with D possibly TRBD2 on 5 matching bases. The V and J ends lost 3 bases and 3 bases respectively, with 12 bases between them. Germline lookup yields CDR1 GTSNPN and CDR2 SVGIG (reference sequence). The CDR3 is made up of 13 amino acids. The CDR3 reads CAWRRVAIYEQYF. CDR3 bases: TGTGCCTGGAGAAGGGTAGCGATCTACGAGCAGTACTTC.

The chain has TRBV7-3 and TRBJ1-1; no firm D call. This CDR3 comprises 13 residues. Germline V gives CDR1 SGHTA, CDR2 FQGTGA. Trimming pared 5 bases from V and 4 bases from J, leaving 11 bases between. CDR3 residues: CASSLDTSTEAFF. The CDR3 coding sequence is TGTGCCAGCAGCCTCGACACGAGCACTGAAGCTTTCTTT.

The chain combines TRBV6-6 with TRBJ2-2; D is uncertain. Germline assignment: CDR1 MNHNY and CDR2 SVGAGI (reference sequence). Between the trimmed V and J ends, which lost 7 bases and 7 bases, there was a span of 7 bases. The CDR3 is 11 amino acids. The CDR3 spells CASNRNGELFF. The CDR3 nucleotides read TGTGCCAGCAATAGGAACGGGGAGCTGTTTTTT.

The J gene is TRBJ2-5, the V gene TRBV7-2; D is perhaps TRBD1 or TRBD2 (5 bases each). V lost 3 bases, J lost 1 base, and 9 bases lay in between. This CDR3 has 14 amino acids. Germline CDR1 SGHTA, CDR2 FQGNSA. Here the CDR3 reads CASSFAGSQETQYF. DNA for the CDR3: TGTGCCAGCAGCTTCGCAGGGAGCCAAGAGACCCAGTACTTC.

The chain carries TRBV27 and TRBJ2-7; D gene ambiguous. The CDR3 sequence is 12 residues long. Trimming shortened V by 2 bases and J by 1 base, and 3 bases separated the two germline ends. The germline gives CDR1 MNHEY, CDR2 SMNVEV (reference sequence). CDR3 protein: CASSLQSYEQYF. CDR3 nucleotide sequence: TGTGCCAGCAGTTTACAATCCTACGAGCAGTACTTC.

This chain uses TRBV4-1 with TRBJ2-6, with unresolved D. CDR1 MGHRA and CDR2 YSYEKL come from the germline V gene. The length of the CDR3 is 16 residues. V dropped 4 bases and J dropped 0 bases, with 10 bases sitting between them. The CDR3 sequence: CASSRSGSSGANVLTF. The CDR3 nucleotides are TGCGCCAGCAGCCGGTCAGGATCCTCTGGGGCCAACGTCCTGACTTTC.

Of note for this clone: A read error may produce the germline difference seen at one junction end. This chain joins TRBV18 and TRBJ2-3, with TRBD1 as a possible D gene (6 bases). The germline CDR1 and CDR2 sequences are KGHSH and LQKENI. The CDR3 runs to 15 residues. The CDR3: CASSPQGFGTDTQYF. The CDR3 coding sequence is TGTGCCAGCTCGCCACAGGGTTTCGGCACAGATACGCAGTATTTT.

This chain links TRBV7-2 with TRBJ1-1; no clear D. The germline V gene encodes CDR1 SGHTA and CDR2 FQGNSA. Trimming took 5 bases from V and 2 from J, leaving 3 bases between them. The CDR3 runs 11 residues. CDR3 in DNA: TGTGCCAGCAGCCGAAACACTGAAGCTTTCTTT. Translating it yields CASSRNTEAFF. Looking up the rest from reference TRBV7-2 and TRBJ1-1 gives the full variable domain: GAGVSQSPSNKVTEKGKDVELRCDPISGHTALYWYRQSLGQGLEFLIYFQGNSAPDKSGLPSDRFSAERTGGSVSTLTIQRTQQEDSAVYLCASSRNTEAFFGQGTRLTVV.

The rearrangement uses TRBV27 and TRBJ2-1; possible D gene TRBD1, 5 bases. Germline CDR1 is MNHEY and CDR2 is SMNVEV (reference sequence). The CDR3 contains 13 residues. Between the trimmed V and J ends, which lost 6 bases and 4 bases, there was a span of 10 bases. In nucleotides, the CDR3 is TGTGCCAGCAGACCGACAGCGTACAATGAGCAGTTCTTC. Encoded protein: CASRPTAYNEQFF.

CDR3 nucleotide sequence: TGCGCCAGCAGCTTTTTAGGGGGCGGGACTGAAGCTTTCTTT. It is translated as CASSFLGGGTEAFF. The chain combines TRBV5-1 with TRBJ1-1; 7 bases match TRBD1. Looked up from germline, CDR1 is SGHRS and CDR2 is YFSETQ. The CDR3 totals 14 residues. Trimming cost V 2 bases and J 5 bases; bases outside gene matches: 6. The full variable domain, its missing parts supplied by reference TRBV5-1 and TRBJ1-1, is KAGVTQTPRYLIKTRGQQVTLSCSPISGHRSVSWYQQTPGQGLQFLFEYFSETQRNKGNFPGRFSGRQFSNSRSEMNVSTLELGDSALYLCASSFLGGGTEAFFGQGTRLTVV.

The chain couples TRBV13 to TRBJ2-3, with 10 bases lining up with TRBD1. Germline loops: CDR1 PRHDT, CDR2 FYEKMQ (reference sequence). This CDR3 has 15 residues. Trimming at V came to 1 base and at J to 6 bases, leaving 4 bases not matched to a gene. The CDR3 spells CASSLAGTGADTQYF. In DNA, the CDR3 is TGTGCCAGCAGCTTAGCGGGGACAGGGGCGGATACGCAGTATTTT.

This clone was recorded once. This chain links TRBV7-9 with TRBJ1-2, with 9 bases fitting TRBD1. Losses at the gene ends were 2 bases for V and 2 bases for J; bases not matched to a gene: 12. The germline CDR1 and CDR2 sequences are SEHNR and FQNEAQ (reference sequence). The CDR3 sequence is 18 residues long. This CDR3 reads CASSLRHRGRRGNYGYTF. CDR3 bases: TGTGCCAGCAGCTTACGCCACAGGGGGCGCCGGGGGAACTATGGCTACACCTTC.

V is TRBV7-6 and J is TRBJ2-1; TRBD2 agrees at 9 bases. The V gene's germline CDR1 is SGHVS and CDR2 FNYEAQ. V lost 5 bases to trimming and J lost 9 bases; unmatched junction nucleotides: 14. The CDR3 runs 16 residues. CDR3 coding DNA: TGTGCCAGCAGCCTAGGGGCCGGGACTAGCATGCGTGAGCAGTTCTTC. Translated: CASSLGAGTSMREQFF. Supplemented by reference TRBV7-6 and TRBJ2-1, the full variable domain reads GAGVSQSPRYKVTKRGQDVALRCDPISGHVSLYWYRQALGQGPEFLTYFNYEAQQDKSGLPNDRFSAERPEGSISTLTIQRTEQRDSAMYRCASSLGAGTSMREQFFGPGTRLTVL.

The rearrangement joins TRBV4-3 to TRBJ1-3; a possible D gene is TRBD1 (5 bases). The CDR3 length is 18 residues. V was clipped by 4 bases and J by 2 bases, with 21 bases between them. Germline loops: CDR1 LGHNA, CDR2 YSLEER. CDR3 sequence: CASSRMSAGPGPGNTIYF. DNA for the CDR3: TGCGCCAGCAGCCGGATGAGTGCGGGGCCTGGACCTGGAAACACCATATATTTT.

A note on this clone: A junction end diverges from the germline sequence, so it may reflect a read error. The V gene is TRBV5-1, the J gene TRBJ1-1; D gene uncertain. This CDR3 has 15 residues. In germline, CDR1 is SGHRS, CDR2 YFSETQ. CDR3 in DNA: TGCGCCAGCGGCTTGGAACTGGCGGTGAACACTGAAGCTTTCTTT. It specifies CASGLELAVNTEAFF.

This clone is judged medium-sized (0.01 to 0.1%). This chain connects TRBV18 to TRBJ1-1, with 12 bases matching TRBD1. Germline loops: CDR1 KGHSH, CDR2 LQKENI. This CDR3 region has 15 residues. Germline trimming cut 8 bases from V and 7 bases from J; bases unmatched to any gene: 11. The CDR3 sequence is CASRGQGASTGEAFF. The CDR3 coding sequence is TGTGCCAGCCGGGGACAGGGGGCTTCTACGGGTGAAGCTTTCTTT.

The chain joins TRBV9 to TRBJ1-2; 8 positions agree with TRBD1. The CDR3 consists of 16 residues. The germline V gene has CDR1 SGDLS and CDR2 YYNGEE. After removal of 6 bases from V and 7 bases from J, the junction contained 17 bases not matched to a gene. CDR3 nucleotides: TGTGCCAGCACCCCTCTGGGGCAGGGGGCGAAAGGTGGCTACACCTTC. This gives the protein CASTPLGQGAKGGYTF.

J is TRBJ2-3 and V is TRBV5-5; no clear D gene. Germline V lookup: CDR1 SGHKS, CDR2 YYEKEE (reference sequence). This CDR3 is 12 amino acids long. The germline V and J ends were trimmed by 4 bases and 3 bases, with 6 bases remaining between them. CDR3 amino acids: CASSEATDTQYF. For the CDR3, the DNA is TGTGCCAGCAGCGAGGCTACAGATACGCAGTATTTT.